This is a list of T cell receptor beta chains from one sample in a study of T cell repertoires in cytomegalovirus infection. TCRdb ran MiXCR on the reads and lists one entry per CDR3 protein. Of around 800,000 distinct CDR3 sequences in the sample, 30% to 35% are singletons; the top ten hold 9.5% to 15%. These receptors have no identified antigens. The material sequenced was cultured CD8+ T cells from PBMCs, taken from culture after CMV antigen stimulation. These receptors were collected from a human donor in good health (CMV status not recorded). Some clones in this sample may be carry-over from other donors' samples. The conserved cysteine and the conserved F or W are not part of the CDR3 here. The order of the fields is J gene, V gene, clone size, CDR3 protein. Clone sizes are given selectively: once, few, many, or a class where the clone is expanded.

TRBJ2-1	TRBV5-4	few	AGRPSGSNEQF
TRBJ1-1	TRBV27	NA	ASSSQIVLDTEAF
TRBJ2-1	TRBV12-3/TRBV12-4	few	ASSSRGLGYEQF
TRBJ2-1	TRBV12-3/TRBV12-4	many	ASIFQATGVLNEQF
TRBJ1-1	TRBV7-6	many	ASSLDYGTVMNTEAF
TRBJ1-6	TRBV12-3/TRBV12-4	many	ASSWTATDSPLH
TRBJ2-3	TRBV7-9	NA	ASSPRLAGGPEDTQY
TRBJ2-1	TRBV6-2/TRBV6-3	NA	ASSGTSHSEQF
TRBJ1-4	TRBV7-2	NA	ASRAENEKLF
TRBJ2-5	TRBV10-2	NA	ASSDGTSVWQETQY
TRBJ2-1	TRBV2	NA	ASGYRLTSEINNEQF
TRBJ2-3	TRBV4-1	few	ASSRVIASGTDTQY
TRBJ1-1	TRBV15	NA	ATSSSSGGLDTEAF
TRBJ2-2	TRBV5-6	NA	ASSLLRGQTGELF
TRBJ1-1	TRBV27	few	ASSLFSGARTEAF
TRBJ2-5	TRBV7-9	few	ASSLEGPEEETQY
TRBJ2-5	TRBV28	few	ASSSPGGWIPQETQY
TRBJ1-6	TRBV6-5	NA	ASSRGSGNSPLH
TRBJ2-7	TRBV7-2	many	ASSFGAGSGYEQY
TRBJ2-1	TRBV7-6	few	ASRASGGRDNEQF
TRBJ2-5	TRBV25-1	few	ASSSPYRDPRGETQY
TRBJ2-1	TRBV6-1	NA	ASLDYNEQF
TRBJ1-2	TRBV10-3	NA	AISDIPAGNYGYT
TRBJ2-2	TRBV6-2/TRBV6-3	many	ASTRDRFGELF
TRBJ2-2	TRBV20-1	NA	SASPWTGAIGELF
TRBJ1-2	TRBV7-9	many	ASSLSAGEETKNYGYT
TRBJ2-1	TRBV10-3	NA	ALTAGAGYNEQF
TRBJ2-1	TRBV7-8	many	ASTLRTSVFVNEQF